Below, 13 T cell receptor beta chains from the same sample are listed, as sequenced in a study of blood T cell repertoires in COVID-19 (dated by TCRdb to between 2020 and 2021). The library was built by means of the immunoSEQ multiplex PCR assay. TCRdb stores this immuneACCESS table with in-frame sequences only. Part of the clones is absent; in the studies checked, under half of the shortfall reflects unresolved V genes, and no reason is known for the rest. This sample lists hundreds of thousands of clones; roughly 86% were detected once. Over 1% of the sample lies in the top ten. Material: peripheral blood. The receptors come from a man aged 65-85 years with acute or convalescent COVID-19.

V and J are TRBV5-1 and TRBJ1-6, with D possibly being TRBD1 (6 bases). This CDR3 is 15 amino acids long. V was trimmed by 4 bases and J by 5 bases, leaving 13 bases between them. Germline CDR1 and CDR2: SGHRS and YFSETQ. CDR3 in amino acids: CASSPQGGDNSPLHF. The CDR3 region has the DNA TGCGCCAGCAGCCCACAGGGAGGGGATAATTCACCCCTCCACTTT.

This chain connects TRBV24-1 to TRBJ2-1, with D maybe TRBD1 (6 bases). V was clipped by 7 bases and J by 6 bases, with 6 bases between them. Germline loops: CDR1 KGHDR, CDR2 SFDVKD. The CDR3 spans 11 residues. CDR3 loop: CATRQGNEQFF. CDR3 DNA: TGTGCCACCAGACAGGGCAATGAGCAGTTCTTC.

This rearrangement joins TRBV3-1 (or the pseudogene TRBV3-2) to TRBJ1-4; 8 nucleotides match TRBD1. Looked up from germline, CDR1 is LGHDT and CDR2 is YNNKEL (reference sequence). The CDR3 has 14 residues. V shed 3 bases, J shed 8 bases, and the junction held 5 bases outside the gene matches. The CDR3 region is CASSHQGAEEKLFF. For the CDR3, the DNA is TGTGCCAGCAGCCATCAGGGGGCTGAGGAAAAACTGTTTTTT.

In this sample, this clone turned up once. CDR3 residues: CASSQDSTGNSGYTF. The DNA for the CDR3 is TGCGCCAGCAGCCAAGATTCGACAGGGAACAGCGGCTACACCTTC. This chain links TRBV4-3 with TRBJ1-2; 7 bases line up with TRBD1. Trimming cost V 0 bases and J 8 bases; bases outside gene matches: 9. The CDR3 extends over 15 amino acids. CDR1 and CDR2 from the germline V gene are LGHNA and YSLEER.

The chain recombines TRBV4-2 with TRBJ2-2; a weak D match, TRBD2 (6 bases). The germline V and J ends were trimmed by 4 bases and 7 bases, with 16 bases remaining between them. The CDR3 has 15 residues. Germline-derived CDR1 and CDR2 are LGHNA and YNFKEQ. The CDR3 here is CASSLGLSNSGELFF. In DNA form, the CDR3 reads TGTGCCAGCAGCCTAGGACTATCCAATAGCGGGGAGCTGTTTTTT.

This clone was observed once. V and J are TRBV24-1 and TRBJ2-1; TRBD1 aligns across 7 bases. This CDR3 contains 15 residues. The V and J ends lost 4 bases and 10 bases, in that order; junction bases with no gene match: 12. Looked up from germline, CDR1 is KGHDR and CDR2 is SFDVKD. The CDR3 spells CATSDRLNRGKEQFF. The CDR3, as DNA: TGTGCCACCAGTGACCGCCTCAACAGGGGAAAGGAGCAGTTCTTC.

The chain carries TRBV5-1 and TRBJ2-7, with 11 bases fitting TRBD1. The CDR3 spans 14 residues. Germline-derived CDR1 and CDR2 are SGHRS and YFSETQ. V gave up 4 bases and J gave up 6 bases; unmatched junction bases: 6. The CDR3: CASSLGQGGVEQYF. CDR3 DNA sequence: TGCGCCAGCAGCCTGGGACAGGGGGGAGTCGAGCAGTACTTC.

The chain carries TRBV27 and TRBJ2-7; D may be TRBD2 (5 bases). Germline CDR1 MNHEY, CDR2 SMNVEV (reference sequence). V shed 6 bases and J shed 2 bases, with 11 bases lying between them. CDR3 length: 13 amino acids. The CDR3 loop is CASSLTTTYEQYF. CDR3 in DNA: TGTGCCAGCAGCCTGACTACAACCTACGAGCAGTACTTC.

CDR3 amino acids: CASGLQTRSLRGYTF. In DNA form, the CDR3 reads TGTGCCAGCGGGCTCCAAACTCGAAGTCTGCGTGGCTACACCTTC. The V and J genes are TRBV7-2 and TRBJ1-2; D uncertain. Between the trimmed V and J ends, which lost 8 bases and 7 bases, there was a span of 23 bases. There are 15 residues in the CDR3. CDR1 SGHTA and CDR2 FQGNSA come from the germline V gene.

This chain uses TRBV2 with TRBJ2-1, with 10 bases lining up with TRBD2. The CDR3 extends over 16 amino acids. The germline CDR1 and CDR2 sequences are SNHLY and FYNNEI. Germline trimming cut 4 bases from V and 7 bases from J; bases unmatched to any gene: 10. The CDR3 region has the DNA TGTGCCAGCAGTGTGGGGCGACAGCGGGGGGGAAATGAGCAGTTCTTC. Encoded protein: CASSVGRQRGGNEQFF.

This chain connects TRBV9 to TRBJ1-1; D gene unclear. The CDR3 spans 14 residues. Germline V lookup: CDR1 SGDLS, CDR2 YYNGEE. The V end lost 0 bases, the J end lost 2 bases, and 8 bases lay between the germline ends. In DNA form, the CDR3 reads TGTGCCAGCAGCGTAGGTCCAGATAACACTGAAGCTTTCTTT. Protein: CASSVGPDNTEAFF.

The chain couples TRBV7-9 to TRBJ1-2; 12 bases match TRBD1. V trimming: 5 bases; J trimming: 5 bases; junction bases outside the gene matches: 9. CDR1 and CDR2 from the germline V gene are SEHNR and FQNEAQ (reference sequence). The length of the CDR3 is 16 residues. For the CDR3, the DNA is TGTGCCAGCAGCGCAGTGACGGGACAGGGGGCGTATGGCTACACCTTC. It codes for CASSAVTGQGAYGYTF.

The V call is TRBV12-3 or TRBV12-4, the J call TRBJ2-7; maybe TRBD1 (6 bases). Trimming left V 7 bases short and J 4 bases short, with 11 bases between. The length of the CDR3 is 12 residues. The chain's CDR3 is CASTRGGYEQYF. The CDR3, as DNA: TGTGCCAGCACCAGGGGTGGATACGAGCAGTACTTC.